The next 23 T cell receptor beta chains were all read from a single sample in a study of T cells in Graves' hyperthyroidism and ophthalmopathy. Researchers took RNA transcripts and amplified the TCR beta CDR3 regions from them. HTBI primers drove first-round RT-PCR of the TCR CDR3. TCRdb redid the calling of the multiplex PCR reads with MiXCR, one entry per CDR3 protein. Among 250,000 or so distinct CDR3 sequences listed, 13% to 15% were seen once. Sequencing input: blood. The receptors shown here come from a woman aged 45 to 65 with Graves' hyperthyroidism that later progressed to Graves' ophthalmopathy.

The chain combines TRBV3-1 with TRBJ2-1; 12 positions match TRBD2. The junction had 6 bases not matched to a gene; V was cut back by 5 bases and J by 4 bases. Germline V lookup: CDR1 LGHDT, CDR2 YNNKEL (reference sequence). CDR3 length: 16 residues. Here the CDR3 DNA reads TGTGCCAGCAGCGGTTCTAGCGGGAGGGGTTACAATGAGCAGTTCTTC. Residues: CASSGSSGRGYNEQFF.

This clonotype was observed many times. V gene TRBV20-1 combines with J gene TRBJ2-7; 8 bases agree with TRBD2. Trimming cost V 5 bases and J 0 bases; bases outside gene matches: 9. The CDR3 runs 15 residues. Germline V gene data show CDR1 as DFQATT and CDR2 as SNEGSKA (reference sequence). The CDR3 nucleotides are TGCAGTGCTTTTCCCTCCGGGACTAGCTCCTACGAGCAGTACTTC. Translating it yields CSAFPSGTSSYEQYF.

This clonotype was counted ten times or more. The genes are TRBV6-1 and TRBJ1-1, with D possibly being TRBD1 (6 bases). CDR1 and CDR2 from the germline V gene are MNHNS and SASEGT. The CDR3 spans 14 residues. V dropped 2 bases and J dropped 8 bases, with 15 bases sitting between them. The CDR3 sequence: CASSERGPRGEAFF. CDR3 coding DNA: TGTGCCAGCAGTGAACGGGGGCCGCGGGGGGAAGCTTTCTTT.

This clonotype was seen repeatedly, ten times or more. The rearrangement links TRBV5-1 to TRBJ2-1; 8 nucleotides match TRBD2. The length of the CDR3 is 16 residues. Germline V lookup: CDR1 SGHRS, CDR2 YFSETQ. Trimming took 4 bases from V and 5 from J; bases not matched to a gene: 11. CDR3 DNA sequence: TGCGCCAGCAGCACCATTCCGGGACTAGGAGACAATGAGCAGTTCTTC. This gives the protein CASSTIPGLGDNEQFF.

In this sample, this clonotype turned up many times. V gene TRBV9 combines with J gene TRBJ2-7; D is unclear. This CDR3 spans 13 amino acids. The V and J ends lost 4 bases and 1 base respectively, with 9 bases between them. The germline CDR1 and CDR2 sequences are SGDLS and YYNGEE. CDR3 region: CASSSAQSYEQYF. The CDR3 DNA reads TGTGCCAGCAGCTCCGCCCAGTCCTACGAGCAGTACTTC.

There are many counts of this clonotype. One end of the junction fails to match germline, which may point to a read error. The rearrangement links TRBV2 to TRBJ1-2, with D possibly TRBD1 on 5 matching bases. Germline-derived CDR1 and CDR2 are SNHLY and FYNNEI. The CDR3 contains 16 residues. Here the CDR3 DNA reads TGTGCCAGCAGTGGGCCCCGGCAGGGTGCTAACTATGACTACACCTTC. Protein sequence: CASSGPRQGANYDYTF.

This clonotype was seen ten or more times. The chain recombines TRBV7-2 with TRBJ2-1; unclear D gene. This CDR3 spans 15 amino acids. The germline V gene encodes CDR1 SGHTA and CDR2 FQGNSA. Trimming shortened V by 2 bases and J by 0 bases, and 8 bases separated the two germline ends. DNA of the CDR3: TGTGCCAGCAGCTTATATTCCAGCTCCTACAATGAGCAGTTCTTC. Its protein is CASSLYSSSYNEQFF. The full variable domain, rest sourced from reference TRBV7-2 and TRBJ2-1, is GAGVSQSPSNKVTEKGKDVELRCDPISGHTALYWYRQSLGQGLEFLIYFQGNSAPDKSGLPSDRFSAERTGGSVSTLTIQRTQQEDSAVYLCASSLYSSSYNEQFFGPGTRLTVL.

This clonotype was recorded many times. The chain joins TRBV30 to TRBJ2-3, with 9 nucleotides matching TRBD2. Germline V gives CDR1 GTSNPN, CDR2 SVGIG (reference sequence). V shed 5 bases, J shed 7 bases, and the junction held 10 bases outside the gene matches. The CDR3 has 14 amino acids. CDR3 sequence (DNA): TGTGCCTGGCATAGCGGGAGTAGAGGAAATACGCAGTATTTT. Protein product: CAWHSGSRGNTQYF.

This chain joins TRBV19 and TRBJ2-3; 12 nucleotides align to TRBD2. Germline CDR1 and CDR2: LNHDA and SQIVND (reference sequence). The CDR3 contains 16 residues. J was trimmed by 6 bases and V by 4 bases; bases with no gene match: 8. The DNA of the CDR3 is TGTGCCAGTAGTACTGGACTAGCGGGAATTGGTGATACGCAGTATTTT. Translation gives CASSTGLAGIGDTQYF. The variable domain in full, with the rest retrieved from reference TRBV19 and TRBJ2-3, is DGGITQSPKYLFRKEGQNVTLSCEQNLNHDAMYWYRQDPGQGLRLIYYSQIVNDFQKGDIAEGYSVSREKKESFPLTVTSAQKNPTAFYLCASSTGLAGIGDTQYFGPGTRLTVL.

This clonotype was found many times. The chain employs TRBV18 and TRBJ2-3, with 15 bases aligning to TRBD2. The CDR3 sequence is 19 residues long. J lost 5 bases, V lost 0 bases, and 9 bases had no gene match. The germline V gene encodes CDR1 KGHSH and CDR2 LQKENI. The CDR3 DNA follows: TGTGCCAGCTCACCACCGCCTTCGGGACTAGCGGGAGGAGGAGATACGCAGTATTTT. The encoded protein is CASSPPPSGLAGGGDTQYF. The variable domain in full, with the rest retrieved from reference TRBV18 and TRBJ2-3, is NAGVMQNPRHLVRRRGQEARLRCSPMKGHSHVYWYRQLPEEGLKFMVYLQKENIIDESGMPKERFSAEFPKEGPSILRIQQVVRGDSAAYFCASSPPPSGLAGGGDTQYFGPGTRLTVL.

This clonotype was seen many times. The V gene is TRBV4-1, the J gene TRBJ1-2, with 7 positions matching TRBD1. CDR3 size: 14 residues. V dropped 3 bases and J dropped 2; count of bases not matched to a gene: 3. Germline V gene sequence: CDR1 MGHRA, CDR2 YSYEKL. DNA for the CDR3: TGCGCCAGCAGCCAGAAACAGGGGAACTATGGCTACACCTTC. Its translation is CASSQKQGNYGYTF.

This clonotype was detected a few times. The chain has TRBV6-1 and TRBJ2-3, with D tentatively TRBD1 or TRBD2 (6 bases each). Germline CDR1 and CDR2: MNHNS and SASEGT. The CDR3 is 13 residues long. Trimming removed 9 bases at V and 4 bases at J, with 14 bases between. CDR3 protein: CASGGGVSDTQYF. CDR3 bases: TGTGCCAGTGGAGGGGGAGTCTCAGATACGCAGTATTTT.

This clonotype was observed at least ten times. The CDR3 sequence is CASSSGGTGGFLGYTF. CDR3 nucleotide sequence: TGTGCCAGCAGCAGCGGCGGGACAGGGGGCTTTCTAGGCTACACCTTC. The chain is built from TRBV9 and TRBJ1-2, with 12 bases identical to TRBD1. Germline CDR1 and CDR2: SGDLS and YYNGEE. J was trimmed by 8 bases and V by 4 bases; bases with no gene match: 12. CDR3 size: 16 residues.

In this sample, this clonotype turned up a few times. CDR3: CASSAYSGVLLYEQYF. The CDR3, as DNA: TGCGCCAGCAGCGCCTATTCAGGGGTCCTGCTCTACGAGCAGTACTTC. The genes are TRBV5-1 and TRBJ2-7, with D maybe TRBD1 (6 bases). Germline V lookup: CDR1 SGHRS, CDR2 YFSETQ. The CDR3 is made up of 16 amino acids. Trimming took off 4 bases at V and 3 bases at J, with 20 bases between the two ends.

This clonotype has more than one count but fewer than ten. The chain carries TRBV12-3 or TRBV12-4 and TRBJ2-7, with 7 positions matching TRBD2. This CDR3 region has 13 residues. The J segment lost 2 bases and the V segment lost 10 bases, leaving 8 bases of the junction unmatched. The CDR3 reads CATSSAGAYEQYF. CDR3 nucleotides: TGTGCCACTTCCTCTGCGGGGGCCTACGAGCAGTACTTC.

The genes are TRBV4-2 and TRBJ2-1; 7 bases line up with TRBD2. With V trimmed by 0 bases and J by 3 bases, 5 bases remained unmatched. This CDR3 is built from 16 residues. Germline CDR1 LGHNA, CDR2 YNFKEQ. The CDR3 bases are TGTGCCAGCAGCCAAGATTATCCTAGCGGCTACAATGAGCAGTTCTTC. Protein sequence: CASSQDYPSGYNEQFF.

The table lists this clonotype with a few counts. The gene calls are TRBV5-1 and TRBJ2-7; no definite D call. Germline V gene sequence: CDR1 SGHRS, CDR2 YFSETQ. Trimming shortened V by 0 bases and J by 2 bases, and 12 bases separated the two germline ends. The CDR3 extends over 15 amino acids. The CDR3 loop reads CASSLAKVPTYEQYF. The CDR3 region has the DNA TGCGCCAGCAGCTTGGCCAAGGTTCCAACCTACGAGCAGTACTTC.

Here the CDR3 reads CASSLGQTLAGEQYF. The CDR3 nucleotides read TGTGCCAGCAGTTTAGGGCAAACTTTAGCCGGCGAGCAGTACTTC. This rearrangement joins TRBV27 to TRBJ2-7; no clear D. The CDR3 totals 15 residues. Germline loops: CDR1 MNHEY, CDR2 SMNVEV (reference sequence). V was pared by 2 bases and J by 6 bases, with 17 bases between.

Only a few counts were recorded for this clonotype. V and J are TRBV10-1 and TRBJ2-3, with TRBD2 matching over 11 bases. CDR1 and CDR2 (germline): WNHNN, SYGVQD (reference sequence). Trimming cost V 6 bases and J 5 bases; bases outside gene matches: 10. The CDR3 length is 16 residues. The DNA of the CDR3 is TGCGCCAGCAGCGGACCCGGGACTAGCGGACAAGATACGCAGTATTTT. Its translation: CASSGPGTSGQDTQYF.

This clonotype was detected a few times. The chain links TRBV10-2 to TRBJ1-6; D is undetermined. Trimming pared 1 base from V and 7 bases from J, leaving 11 bases between. The CDR3 contains 15 residues. Germline CDR1 is WSHSY and CDR2 is SAAADI. CDR3 in DNA: TGCGCCAGCAGTGAGTTACCAGGACCGAATTCACCCCTCCACTTT. Translation gives CASSELPGPNSPLHF.

This clonotype occurred many times. The chain has TRBV12-3 or TRBV12-4 and TRBJ1-6; no definite D call. The CDR3 is 14 residues long. The V gene lost 2 bases and the J gene lost 6 bases, with 8 bases spanning the gap. As DNA, the CDR3 is TGTGCCAGCAGTTTAACCGGGCTTAATTCACCCCTCCACTTT. As protein: CASSLTGLNSPLHF.

About this clonotype itself: One base away lies a much larger clone, so this may be a sequencing read error. This chain uses TRBV28 with TRBJ2-7, with a possible D match to TRBD1 (5 bases). The CDR3 has 13 amino acids. Germline V lookup: CDR1 MDHEN, CDR2 SYDVKM. V was pared by 8 bases and J by 3 bases, with 14 bases between. This chain's CDR3 is CASESFRGYEQYF. The CDR3 DNA reads as TGTGCCAGCGAAAGTTTTAGGGGCTACGAGCAGTACTTC. Using reference TRBV28 and TRBJ2-7 for the parts outside the CDR3, the full variable domain is DVKVTQSSRYLVKRTGEKVFLECVQDMDHENMFWYRQDPGLGLRLIYFSYDVKMKEKGDIPEGYSVSREKKERFSLILESASTNQTSMYLCASESFRGYEQYFGPGTRLTVT.

This clonotype has ten or more counts. The chain links TRBV27 to TRBJ2-3; D not certain. In germline, CDR1 is MNHEY, CDR2 SMNVEV (reference sequence). Between the trimmed V and J ends, which lost 6 bases and 1 base, there was a span of 11 bases. The CDR3 consists of 14 residues. Here the CDR3 reads CASRLFRGTDTQYF. Here the CDR3 DNA reads TGTGCCAGCAGGCTTTTTCGGGGCACAGATACGCAGTATTTT.